This TCR beta chain originates from a study of T cells in Graves' hyperthyroidism and ophthalmopathy. The length of the CDR3 is 15 residues. Trimming removed 7 bases from V and 3 bases from J; junction bases left unmatched: 6. Germline V CDR1 and CDR2: MDHEN, SYDVKM. From RNA transcripts, TCR beta CDR3 regions were amplified. RT-PCR in the first round (using the HTBI primer set) targeted the TCR CDR3. TCRdb ran MiXCR on the multiplex PCR reads and lists one entry per CDR3 protein. Found here are fewer than 200,000 distinct CDR3 sequences, more than 15% of them singletons; the top ten hold roughly 30%. In its sample, this clonotype was seen many times.

The source is a woman aged 45-65 years with Graves' hyperthyroidism. The chain has TRBV28 and TRBJ2-2, with TRBD1 matching 9 bases. The material sequenced was blood. The CDR3 is CASIATGGYTGELFF. CDR3 nucleotide sequence: TGTGCCAGCATCGCGACAGGGGGGTACACCGGGGAGCTGTTTTTT.